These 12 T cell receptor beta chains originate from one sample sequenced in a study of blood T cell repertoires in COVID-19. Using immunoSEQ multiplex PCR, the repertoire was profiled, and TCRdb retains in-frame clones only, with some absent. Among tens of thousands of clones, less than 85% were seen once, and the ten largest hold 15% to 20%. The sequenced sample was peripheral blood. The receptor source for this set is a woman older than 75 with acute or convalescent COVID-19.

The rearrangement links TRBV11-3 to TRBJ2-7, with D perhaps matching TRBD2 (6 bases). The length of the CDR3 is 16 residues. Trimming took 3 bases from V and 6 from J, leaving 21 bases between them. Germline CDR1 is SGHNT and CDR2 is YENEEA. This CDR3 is CASSFGRLEGRSEQYF. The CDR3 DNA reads TGTGCCAGCAGCTTCGGACGACTAGAGGGTAGGAGCGAGCAGTACTTC.

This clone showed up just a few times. Here the CDR3 reads CASKLGGQNQPQHF. Written as DNA, the CDR3 is TGTGCCAGCAAGCTAGGAGGGCAGAATCAGCCCCAGCATTTT. The rearrangement uses TRBV7-8 and TRBJ1-5, with D unresolved. V was pared by 7 bases and J by 4 bases, with 14 bases between. The CDR3 loop spans 14 amino acids. Germline lookup yields CDR1 SGHVS and CDR2 FQNEAQ.

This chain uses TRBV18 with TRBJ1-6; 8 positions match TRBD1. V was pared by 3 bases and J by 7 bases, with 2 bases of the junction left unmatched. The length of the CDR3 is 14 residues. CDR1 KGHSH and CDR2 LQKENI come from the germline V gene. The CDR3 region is CASSPGTGNSPLHF. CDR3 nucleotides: TGTGCCAGCTCACCCGGGACAGGAAATTCACCCCTCCACTTT.

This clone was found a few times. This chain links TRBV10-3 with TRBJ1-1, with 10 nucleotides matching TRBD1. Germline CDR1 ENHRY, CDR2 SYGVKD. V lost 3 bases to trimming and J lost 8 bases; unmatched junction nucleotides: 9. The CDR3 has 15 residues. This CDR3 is CAISESGTGVFEAFF. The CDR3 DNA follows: TGTGCCATCAGTGAATCTGGGACAGGGGTTTTCGAAGCTTTCTTT.

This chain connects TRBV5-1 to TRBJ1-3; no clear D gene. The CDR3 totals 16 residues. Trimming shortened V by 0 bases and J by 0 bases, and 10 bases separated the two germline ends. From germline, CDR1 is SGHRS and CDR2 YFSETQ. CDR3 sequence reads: CASSLGAEGSGNTIYF. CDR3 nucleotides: TGCGCCAGCAGCTTGGGAGCAGAGGGCTCTGGAAACACCATATATTTT.

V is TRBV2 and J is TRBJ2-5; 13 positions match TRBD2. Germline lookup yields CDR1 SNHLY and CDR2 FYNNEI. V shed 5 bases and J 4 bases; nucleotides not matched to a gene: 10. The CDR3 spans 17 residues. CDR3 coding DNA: TGTGCCAGCAGTCCAGGACTAGCGGGAGTCGGGCGAGAGACCCAGTACTTC. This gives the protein CASSPGLAGVGRETQYF. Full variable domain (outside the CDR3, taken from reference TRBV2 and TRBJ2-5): EPEVTQTPSHQVTQMGQEVILRCVPISNHLYFYWYRQILGQKVEFLVSFYNNEISEKSEIFDDQFSVERPDGSNFTLKIRSTKLEDSAMYFCASSPGLAGVGRETQYFGPGTRLLVL.

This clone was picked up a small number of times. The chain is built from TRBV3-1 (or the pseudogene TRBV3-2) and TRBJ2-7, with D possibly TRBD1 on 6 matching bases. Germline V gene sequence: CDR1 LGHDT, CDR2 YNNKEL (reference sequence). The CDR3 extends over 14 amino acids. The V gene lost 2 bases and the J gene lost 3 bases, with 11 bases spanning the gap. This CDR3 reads CASSQSTGSYEQYF. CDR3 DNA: TGTGCCAGCAGCCAATCTACAGGGAGCTACGAGCAGTACTTC.

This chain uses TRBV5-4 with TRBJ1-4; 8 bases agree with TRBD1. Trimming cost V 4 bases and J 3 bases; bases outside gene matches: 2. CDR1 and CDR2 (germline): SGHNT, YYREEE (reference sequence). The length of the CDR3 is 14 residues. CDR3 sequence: CASSRQGPNEKLFF. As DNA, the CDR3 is TGTGCCAGCAGCCGACAGGGGCCTAATGAAAAACTGTTTTTT.

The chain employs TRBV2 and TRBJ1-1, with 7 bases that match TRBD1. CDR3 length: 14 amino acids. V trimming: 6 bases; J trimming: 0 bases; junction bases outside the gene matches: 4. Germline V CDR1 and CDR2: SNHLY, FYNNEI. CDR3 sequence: CASSMGQLNTEAFF. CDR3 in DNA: TGTGCCAGCAGCATGGGACAGCTGAACACTGAAGCTTTCTTT.

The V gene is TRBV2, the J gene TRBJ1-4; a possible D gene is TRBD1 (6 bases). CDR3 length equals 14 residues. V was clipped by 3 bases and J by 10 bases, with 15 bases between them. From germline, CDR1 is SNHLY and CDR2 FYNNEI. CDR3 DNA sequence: TGTGCCAGCAGTGAGGCCGCCTACAGGGCAAAACTGTTTTTT. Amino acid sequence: CASSEAAYRAKLFF.

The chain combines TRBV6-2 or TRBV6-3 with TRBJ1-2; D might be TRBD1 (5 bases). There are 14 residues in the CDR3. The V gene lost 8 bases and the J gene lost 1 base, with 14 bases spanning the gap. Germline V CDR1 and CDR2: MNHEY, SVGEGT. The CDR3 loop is CASGRQGLNYGYTF. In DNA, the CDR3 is TGTGCCAGCGGCCGGCAGGGTCTTAACTATGGCTACACCTTC.

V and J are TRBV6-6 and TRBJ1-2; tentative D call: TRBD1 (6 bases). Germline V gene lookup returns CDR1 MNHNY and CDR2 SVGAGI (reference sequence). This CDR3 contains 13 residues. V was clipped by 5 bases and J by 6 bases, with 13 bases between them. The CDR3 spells CASSPRGGDGYTF. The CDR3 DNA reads TGTGCCAGCAGTCCCAGAGGGGGGGATGGCTACACCTTC.